Listed here are 9 T cell receptor beta chains from one sample, sequenced in a study of blood T cell repertoires in COVID-19. Only in-frame clones appear in the TCRdb table, and some are missing; sequencing was by immunoSEQ multiplex PCR. The sample shows around 300,000 clones, approximately 86% of them seen only once. Sequenced sample: peripheral blood. The receptor set was obtained from a woman aged 50 to 65 with active or convalescent COVID-19.

The J gene is TRBJ2-7, the V gene TRBV7-2; TRBD2 aligns across 11 bases. V shed 0 bases, J shed 9 bases, and the junction held 4 bases outside the gene matches. The germline V gene encodes CDR1 SGHTA and CDR2 FQGNSA. The CDR3 runs to 14 residues. The CDR3 DNA follows: TGTGCCAGCAGCTTAGCTGTAGCGGGAGGGGGGCAGTACTTC. It encodes CASSLAVAGGGQYF. The variable domain in full, completed from reference TRBV7-2 and TRBJ2-7, reads GAGVSQSPSNKVTEKGKDVELRCDPISGHTALYWYRQSLGQGLEFLIYFQGNSAPDKSGLPSDRFSAERTGGSVSTLTIQRTQQEDSAVYLCASSLAVAGGGQYFGPGTRLTVT.

This clone was seen a few times. The rearrangement links TRBV19 to TRBJ1-6; D perhaps matches TRBD1 (5 bases). Trimming took 0 bases from V and 10 from J, leaving 13 bases between them. This CDR3 is built from 15 residues. Germline CDR1 reads LNHDA; CDR2 reads SQIVND (reference sequence). The CDR3 here is CASSIDRRGASPLHF. For the CDR3, the DNA is TGTGCCAGTAGTATAGATAGAAGGGGCGCATCACCCCTCCACTTT.

The V gene is TRBV2, the J gene TRBJ2-7, with TRBD1 as a possible D gene (5 bases). Germline V gene data show CDR1 as SNHLY and CDR2 as FYNNEI. Trimming stripped 5 bases from V and 9 bases from J, with 11 bases between. CDR3 length equals 11 residues. DNA of the CDR3: TGTGCCAGCAGTCCAGCACAGGTGCAGTACTTC. Translating gives CASSPAQVQYF.

The rearrangement links TRBV5-1 to TRBJ2-7, with 8 bases identical to TRBD1. The germline V gene encodes CDR1 SGHRS and CDR2 YFSETQ. V dropped 3 bases and J dropped 4; count of bases not matched to a gene: 6. The CDR3 sequence is 14 residues long. CDR3 sequence (DNA): TGCGCCAGCAGCTCCGGGACAGGACTTTACGAGCAGTACTTC. This gives the protein CASSSGTGLYEQYF.

The chain employs TRBV30 and TRBJ1-4; D may be TRBD1 (6 bases). The CDR3 runs 13 residues. With 0 bases removed from V and 8 bases from J, the gap between germline ends came to 10 bases. CDR1 and CDR2 (germline): GTSNPN, SVGIG (reference sequence). CDR3 in amino acids: CAWSVGGGEKLFF. As DNA, the CDR3 is TGTGCCTGGAGTGTAGGGGGGGGCGAAAAACTGTTTTTT.

This sequence joins TRBV20-1 and TRBJ1-2; 9 nucleotides match TRBD1. V trimming: 3 bases; J trimming: 2 bases; junction bases outside the gene matches: 4. Germline V gene lookup returns CDR1 DFQATT and CDR2 SNEGSKA (reference sequence). CDR3 length: 14 residues. Written as DNA, the CDR3 is TGCAGTGCTAGTAGGGACAGGGCAAACTATGGCTACACCTTC. Protein product: CSASRDRANYGYTF.

This chain links TRBV5-1 with TRBJ2-3; TRBD2 agrees at 9 bases. The J segment lost 2 bases and the V segment lost 5 bases, leaving 6 bases of the junction unmatched. The CDR3 is 15 residues long. Germline CDR1 SGHRS, CDR2 YFSETQ. CDR3 amino acids: CASRSSGGITDTQYF. In DNA form, the CDR3 reads TGCGCCAGCAGATCAAGCGGGGGGATCACAGATACGCAGTATTTT.

This clone was picked up a small number of times. This sequence joins TRBV2 and TRBJ2-3, with D tentatively TRBD2 (5 bases). The CDR3 runs to 11 residues. Germline V lookup: CDR1 SNHLY, CDR2 FYNNEI. Trimming removed 6 bases from V and 10 bases from J, with 11 bases in between. The CDR3 sequence: CASSLTSAQYF. As DNA, the CDR3 is TGTGCCAGCAGCCTAACTAGTGCGCAGTATTTT.

V gene TRBV6-1 combines with J gene TRBJ2-5, with 16 bases aligning to TRBD2. The V segment lost 4 bases and the J segment 2 bases; nucleotides outside the gene matches: 7. This CDR3 comprises 18 residues. Germline V gene sequence: CDR1 MNHNS, CDR2 SASEGT. CDR3 protein: CASSGTPGLAGGQETQYF. CDR3 DNA: TGTGCCAGCAGTGGGACTCCGGGACTAGCGGGAGGGCAAGAGACCCAGTACTTC.